This T cell receptor (beta chain) derives from a study of T-cell reconstitution after alpha-beta-depleted transplantation in children. The V segment lost 7 bases and the J segment 1 base; nucleotides outside the gene matches: 9. CDR3 size: 15 residues. Findings and limits, study-wide: T-cell numbers and diversity one year post-transplant derived largely from freshly generated T cells.

Preparation of the TCRbeta library was carried out with unique molecular identifiers. TCRdb used MiXCR to reprocess the PCR reads, holding one entry per CDR3 protein. The sample has about 400,000 distinct CDR3 sequences; around 15% are singletons. A note on this clonotype: No antigen is known for it.

The material sequenced was PBMCs, mostly from graft donor cells, taken 360 days after TCRalphabeta/CD19-depleted stem cell transplant. This receptor was identified in a boy in the first two years of life who had a stem cell transplant for Wiskott-Aldrich syndrome, so the T cells may come from the graft donor. The chain employs TRBV12-3 or TRBV12-4 and TRBJ1-1; 7 bases align to TRBD1. The CDR3 DNA sequence: TGTGCCAGCACCTTGCTATCAGGGGGGAACACTGAAGCTTTCTTT. It translates to CASTLLSGGNTEAFF.